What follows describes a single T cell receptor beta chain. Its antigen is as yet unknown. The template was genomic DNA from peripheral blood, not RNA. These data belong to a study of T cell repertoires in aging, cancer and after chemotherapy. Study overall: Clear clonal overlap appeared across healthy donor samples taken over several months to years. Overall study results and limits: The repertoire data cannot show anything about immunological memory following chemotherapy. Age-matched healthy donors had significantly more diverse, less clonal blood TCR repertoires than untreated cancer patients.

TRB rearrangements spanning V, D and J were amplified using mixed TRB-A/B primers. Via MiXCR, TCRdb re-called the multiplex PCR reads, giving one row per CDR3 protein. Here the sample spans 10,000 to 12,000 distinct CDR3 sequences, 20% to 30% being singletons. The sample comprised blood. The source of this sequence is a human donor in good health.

DNA of the CDR3: TGCGCCAGCAGCCGAGATTTAGGGGCAAGATATGGCTACACCTTC. It codes for CASSRDLGARYGYTF. V usage is TRBV4-3 and J usage is TRBJ1-2; TRBD1 might be the D (5 bases). Germline values: CDR1 LGHNA, CDR2 YSLEER. The V gene lost 4 bases and the J gene lost 5 bases, with 17 bases spanning the gap. This CDR3 contains 15 residues.